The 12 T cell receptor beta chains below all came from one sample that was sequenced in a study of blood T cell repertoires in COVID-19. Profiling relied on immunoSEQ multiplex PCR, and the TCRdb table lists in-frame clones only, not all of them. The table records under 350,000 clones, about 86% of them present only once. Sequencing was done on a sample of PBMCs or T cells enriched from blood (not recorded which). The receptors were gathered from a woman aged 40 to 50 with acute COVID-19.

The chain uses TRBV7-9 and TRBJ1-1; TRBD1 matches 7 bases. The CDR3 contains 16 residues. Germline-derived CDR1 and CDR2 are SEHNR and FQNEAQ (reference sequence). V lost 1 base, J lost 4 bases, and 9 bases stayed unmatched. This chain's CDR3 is CASSLESGRQGTEAFF. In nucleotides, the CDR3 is TGTGCCAGCAGCTTAGAGAGTGGGCGACAGGGCACTGAAGCTTTCTTT.

The chain's CDR3 is CASSPGRQASNEKLFF. CDR3 sequence (DNA): TGTGCCAGCAGCCCCGGCCGACAGGCCTCAAATGAAAAACTGTTTTTT. The chain carries TRBV3-1 (or the pseudogene TRBV3-2) and TRBJ1-4; tentatively, D is TRBD1 (6 bases). Trimming left V 4 bases short and J 5 bases short, with 17 bases between. The CDR3 has 16 residues. Looked up from germline, CDR1 is LGHDT and CDR2 is YNNKEL (reference sequence).

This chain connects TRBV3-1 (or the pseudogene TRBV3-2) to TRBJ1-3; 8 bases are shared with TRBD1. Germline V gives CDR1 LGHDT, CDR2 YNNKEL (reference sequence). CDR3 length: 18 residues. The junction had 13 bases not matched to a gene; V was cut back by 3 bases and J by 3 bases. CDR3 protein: CASSHTLEDRVIGNTIYF. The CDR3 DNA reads TGTGCCAGCAGCCATACCTTAGAGGACAGGGTAATTGGAAACACCATATATTTT.

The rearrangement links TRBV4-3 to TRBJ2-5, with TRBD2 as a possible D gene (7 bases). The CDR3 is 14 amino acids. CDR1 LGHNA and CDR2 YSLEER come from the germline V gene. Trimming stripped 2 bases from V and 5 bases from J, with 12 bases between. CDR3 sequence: CASSQRGAGETQYF. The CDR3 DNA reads TGCGCCAGCAGCCAACGGGGGGCCGGCGAGACCCAGTACTTC.

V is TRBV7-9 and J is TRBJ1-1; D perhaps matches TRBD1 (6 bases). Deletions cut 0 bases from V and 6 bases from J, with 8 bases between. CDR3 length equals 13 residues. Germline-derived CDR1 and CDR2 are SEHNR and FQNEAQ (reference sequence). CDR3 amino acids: CASSLAGAPEAFF. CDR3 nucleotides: TGTGCCAGCAGCTTAGCGGGGGCTCCTGAAGCTTTCTTT.

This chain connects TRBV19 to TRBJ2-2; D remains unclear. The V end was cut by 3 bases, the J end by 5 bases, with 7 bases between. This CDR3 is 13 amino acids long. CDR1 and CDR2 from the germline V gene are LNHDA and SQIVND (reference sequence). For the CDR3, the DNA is TGTGCCAGTAGTATCCACTCGACCGGGGAGCTGTTTTTT. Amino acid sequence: CASSIHSTGELFF.

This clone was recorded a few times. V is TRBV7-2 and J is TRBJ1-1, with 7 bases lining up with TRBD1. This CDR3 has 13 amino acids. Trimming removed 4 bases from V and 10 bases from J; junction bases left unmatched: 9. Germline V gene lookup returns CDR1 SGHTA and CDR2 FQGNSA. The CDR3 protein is CASSSRQGGRAFF. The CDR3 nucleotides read TGTGCCAGCAGCTCCAGACAGGGTGGAAGAGCTTTCTTT.

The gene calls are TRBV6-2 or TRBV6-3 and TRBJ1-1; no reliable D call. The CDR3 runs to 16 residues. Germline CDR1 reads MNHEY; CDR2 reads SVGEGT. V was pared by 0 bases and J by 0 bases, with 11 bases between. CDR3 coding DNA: TGTGCCAGCAGTTACTCCACGGGATTTATGAACACTGAAGCTTTCTTT. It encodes CASSYSTGFMNTEAFF.

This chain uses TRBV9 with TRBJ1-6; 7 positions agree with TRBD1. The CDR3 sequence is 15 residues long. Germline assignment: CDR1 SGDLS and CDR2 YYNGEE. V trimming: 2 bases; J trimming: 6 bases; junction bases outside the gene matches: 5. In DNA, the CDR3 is TGTGCCAGCAGCGTTAATCCAGGGGGTAATTCACCCCTCCACTTT. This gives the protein CASSVNPGGNSPLHF. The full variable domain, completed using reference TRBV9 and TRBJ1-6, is DSGVTQTPKHLITATGQRVTLRCSPRSGDLSVYWYQQSLDQGLQFLIQYYNGEERAKGNILERFSAQQFPDLHSELNLSSLELGDSALYFCASSVNPGGNSPLHFGNGTRLTVT.

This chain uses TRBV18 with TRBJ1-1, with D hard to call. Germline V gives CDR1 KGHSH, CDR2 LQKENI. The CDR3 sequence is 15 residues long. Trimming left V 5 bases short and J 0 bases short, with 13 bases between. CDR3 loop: CASSSSTAVNTEAFF. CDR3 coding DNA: TGTGCCAGCTCATCCTCAACCGCGGTGAACACTGAAGCTTTCTTT.

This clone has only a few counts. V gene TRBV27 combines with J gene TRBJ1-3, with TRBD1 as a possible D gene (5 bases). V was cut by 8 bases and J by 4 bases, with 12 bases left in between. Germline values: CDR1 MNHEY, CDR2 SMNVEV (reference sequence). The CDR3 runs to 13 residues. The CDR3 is CASGASIGNTIYF. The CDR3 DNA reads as TGTGCCAGCGGGGCGTCTATAGGAAACACCATATATTTT.

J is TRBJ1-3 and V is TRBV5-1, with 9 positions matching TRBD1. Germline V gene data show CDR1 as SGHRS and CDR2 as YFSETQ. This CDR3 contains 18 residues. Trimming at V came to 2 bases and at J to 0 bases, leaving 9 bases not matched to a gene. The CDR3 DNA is TGCGCCAGCAGCTTACAGCCGGGACAGGGCGTCTCTGGAAACACCATATATTTT. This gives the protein CASSLQPGQGVSGNTIYF.